Listed below are T cell receptor beta chains from one sample, sequenced in a study of regulatory T cells in long-lasting Graves disease. TCRdb used MiXCR to reprocess the multiplex PCR reads, holding one entry per CDR3 protein. Seen here are roughly 410,000 distinct CDR3 sequences, 15% observed once, and the top ten hold approximately 7.8%. These data are also associated with another study on T cells in Graves' hyperthyroidism and ophthalmopathy.

Sequencing used peripheral blood mononuclear cells (PBMCs), obtained at new diagnosis, from a patient treated with antithyroid drugs. The receptors originated from a woman in her forties with Graves disease. The conserved cysteine and the conserved F or W are not part of the CDR3 here.

v_call: TRBV11-2
j_call: TRBJ2-3
cdr3_aa: ASSFNPAQGTQY

v_call: TRBV20-1
j_call: TRBJ2-5
cdr3_aa: SAKQIGTGDSQETQY

v_call: TRBV29-1
j_call: TRBJ2-1
cdr3_aa: SVRDFEQF

v_call: TRBV6-2/TRBV6-3
j_call: TRBJ2-3
cdr3_aa: ASSYKPDTQY

v_call: TRBV7-6
j_call: TRBJ1-2
cdr3_aa: ASSSDNTYGYT

v_call: TRBV28
j_call: TRBJ2-1
cdr3_aa: ASRSVGNEQF

v_call: TRBV12-3/TRBV12-4
j_call: TRBJ2-2
cdr3_aa: ASSEIYGLNTGELF

v_call: TRBV7-9
j_call: TRBJ2-7
cdr3_aa: ASSKGGEQY

v_call: TRBV7-2
j_call: TRBJ2-7
cdr3_aa: ASSDTSSSSYEQY

v_call: TRBV27
j_call: TRBJ2-1
cdr3_aa: ASSSLAGEWGNEQF

v_call: TRBV19
j_call: TRBJ1-2
cdr3_aa: ASSIGQRNNYGYT

v_call: TRBV3-1
j_call: TRBJ1-1
cdr3_aa: ASSDIRGAKAF

v_call: TRBV20-1
j_call: TRBJ2-5
cdr3_aa: SARLAGAQETQY

v_call: TRBV11-1
j_call: TRBJ2-7
cdr3_aa: ASSDLNRGYEQY

v_call: TRBV6-2/TRBV6-3
j_call: TRBJ1-1
cdr3_aa: ASSLRAGATEAF

v_call: TRBV5-5
j_call: TRBJ2-5
cdr3_aa: ASSTGTRREETQY

v_call: TRBV11-3
j_call: TRBJ1-1
cdr3_aa: ASSFDRLPF

v_call: TRBV11-2
j_call: TRBJ2-1
cdr3_aa: ASSSPAGNEQF

v_call: TRBV28
j_call: TRBJ1-2
cdr3_aa: ASSLKPQGTYGYT

v_call: TRBV12-3/TRBV12-4
j_call: TRBJ1-5
cdr3_aa: ASSRQGFQPQH

v_call: TRBV2
j_call: TRBJ2-1
cdr3_aa: ASSANRGYNEQF

v_call: TRBV29-1
j_call: TRBJ2-3
cdr3_aa: SVEMTGWNTDTQY

v_call: TRBV6-1
j_call: TRBJ1-5
cdr3_aa: ASKTGSAKPQH

v_call: TRBV6-1
j_call: TRBJ2-7
cdr3_aa: ASSELDRVEINEQY

v_call: TRBV27
j_call: TRBJ2-5
cdr3_aa: ASSSWTSGETQY

v_call: TRBV10-2
j_call: TRBJ1-5
cdr3_aa: ASSEIGGRNQPQH

v_call: TRBV10-3
j_call: TRBJ2-1
cdr3_aa: AVQGALSYEQF

v_call: TRBV12-5
j_call: TRBJ2-2
cdr3_aa: ASGLRVRGELF

v_call: TRBV12-3/TRBV12-4
j_call: TRBJ2-3
cdr3_aa: ASTPGLAPQHTQY

v_call: TRBV5-5
j_call: TRBJ1-6
cdr3_aa: ASRPGSVGSPLH

v_call: TRBV7-9
j_call: TRBJ2-3
cdr3_aa: ASSLGGGRAVDTQY

v_call: TRBV7-8
j_call: TRBJ2-1
cdr3_aa: ASGSGAYNEQF

v_call: TRBV7-3
j_call: TRBJ2-7
cdr3_aa: ASSYAGTSAYEQY

v_call: TRBV20-1
j_call: TRBJ2-2
cdr3_aa: SAAGLTGGELF

v_call: TRBV6-5
j_call: TRBJ1-4
cdr3_aa: ASSYSGPYNEKLF

v_call: TRBV9
j_call: TRBJ2-3
cdr3_aa: ASSAGLAGTRSDTQY

v_call: TRBV11-1
j_call: TRBJ2-1
cdr3_aa: ASSTGLAENNEQF

v_call: TRBV18
j_call: TRBJ2-7
cdr3_aa: ASRGFNDPYEQY

v_call: TRBV2
j_call: TRBJ1-1
cdr3_aa: ASSERPRSTEAF

v_call: TRBV11-3
j_call: TRBJ2-1
cdr3_aa: ASRPGTSGEQF

v_call: TRBV20-1
j_call: TRBJ1-1
cdr3_aa: SARDRSPTEAF

v_call: TRBV29-1
j_call: TRBJ2-7
cdr3_aa: SVGLQGSYDEQY

v_call: TRBV6-1
j_call: TRBJ2-1
cdr3_aa: ASRQQGYNEQF

v_call: TRBV10-3
j_call: TRBJ1-1
cdr3_aa: AIKGEQGRAF

v_call: TRBV7-8
j_call: TRBJ2-1
cdr3_aa: ASSIGGRSSYNEQF

v_call: TRBV6-2/TRBV6-3
j_call: TRBJ2-3
cdr3_aa: ASGRRTSGTDTQY

v_call: TRBV10-3
j_call: TRBJ2-7
cdr3_aa: AISERAYEQY

v_call: TRBV6-2/TRBV6-3
j_call: TRBJ2-1
cdr3_aa: ASSYSTLAGYNEQF

v_call: TRBV20-1
j_call: TRBJ2-1
cdr3_aa: SARTPQGTSGYNEQF

v_call: TRBV20-1
j_call: TRBJ2-7
cdr3_aa: SARTAGVGEQY

v_call: TRBV2
j_call: TRBJ2-7
cdr3_aa: ASSPQQGYEQY

v_call: TRBV14
j_call: TRBJ2-2
cdr3_aa: ASSPLAGVITGELF

v_call: TRBV20-1
j_call: TRBJ2-7
cdr3_aa: SARDGRLSPYEQY

v_call: TRBV19
j_call: TRBJ1-1
cdr3_aa: ASSIGVGRATEAF

v_call: TRBV2
j_call: TRBJ1-1
cdr3_aa: ASSDGRGTEAF